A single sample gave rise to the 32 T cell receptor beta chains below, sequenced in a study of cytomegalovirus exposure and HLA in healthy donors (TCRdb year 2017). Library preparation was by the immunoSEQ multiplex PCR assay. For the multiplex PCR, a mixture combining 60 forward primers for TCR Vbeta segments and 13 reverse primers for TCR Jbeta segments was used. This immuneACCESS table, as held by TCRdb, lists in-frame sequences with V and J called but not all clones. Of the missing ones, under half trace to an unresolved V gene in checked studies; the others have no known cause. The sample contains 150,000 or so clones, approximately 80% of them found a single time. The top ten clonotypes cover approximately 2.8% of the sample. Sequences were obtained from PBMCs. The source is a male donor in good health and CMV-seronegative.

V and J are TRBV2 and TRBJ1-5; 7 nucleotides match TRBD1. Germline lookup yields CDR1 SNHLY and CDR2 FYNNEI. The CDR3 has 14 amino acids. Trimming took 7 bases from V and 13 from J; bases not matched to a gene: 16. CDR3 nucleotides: TGTGCCAGCAAATTCGGACAGGAGCCGGGGTGGCAGCATTTT. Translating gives CASKFGQEPGWQHF.

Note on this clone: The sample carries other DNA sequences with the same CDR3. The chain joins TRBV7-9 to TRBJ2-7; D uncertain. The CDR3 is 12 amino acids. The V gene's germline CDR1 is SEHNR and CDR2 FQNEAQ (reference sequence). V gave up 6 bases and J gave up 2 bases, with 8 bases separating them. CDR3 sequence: CASSPVPYEQYF. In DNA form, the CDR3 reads TGTGCCAGCAGTCCGGTTCCCTACGAGCAGTACTTC.

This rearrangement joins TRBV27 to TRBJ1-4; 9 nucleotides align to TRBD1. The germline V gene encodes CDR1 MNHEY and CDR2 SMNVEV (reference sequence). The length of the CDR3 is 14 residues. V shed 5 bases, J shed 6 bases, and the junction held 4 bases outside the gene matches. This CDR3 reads CASSRTGAYEKLFF. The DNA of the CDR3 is TGTGCCAGCAGTAGGACAGGGGCTTATGAAAAACTGTTTTTT.

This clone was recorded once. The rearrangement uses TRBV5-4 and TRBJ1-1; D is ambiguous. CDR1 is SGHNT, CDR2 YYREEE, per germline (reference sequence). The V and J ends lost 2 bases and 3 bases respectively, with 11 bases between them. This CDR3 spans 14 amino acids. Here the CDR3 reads CASSFTETYTEAFF. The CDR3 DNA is TGTGCCAGCAGCTTCACAGAGACCTACACTGAAGCTTTCTTT. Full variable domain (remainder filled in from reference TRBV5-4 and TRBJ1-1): ETGVTQSPTHLIKTRGQQVTLRCSSQSGHNTVSWYQQALGQGPQFIFQYYREEENGRGNFPPRFSGLQFPNYSSELNVNALELDDSALYLCASSFTETYTEAFFGQGTRLTVV.

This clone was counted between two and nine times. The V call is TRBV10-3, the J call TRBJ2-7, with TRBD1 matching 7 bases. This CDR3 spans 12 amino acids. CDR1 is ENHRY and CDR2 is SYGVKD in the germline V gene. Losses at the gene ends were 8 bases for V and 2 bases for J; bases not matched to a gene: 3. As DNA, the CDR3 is TGTGCCATCGGACAGGCGACCTACGAGCAGTACTTC. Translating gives CAIGQATYEQYF.

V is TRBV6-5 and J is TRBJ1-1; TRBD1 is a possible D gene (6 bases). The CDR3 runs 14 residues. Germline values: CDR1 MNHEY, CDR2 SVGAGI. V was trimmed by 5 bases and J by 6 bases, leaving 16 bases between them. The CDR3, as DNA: TGTGCCAGCAGTCCTTTGCAGGGGCGCGCTGAAGCTTTCTTT. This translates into CASSPLQGRAEAFF.

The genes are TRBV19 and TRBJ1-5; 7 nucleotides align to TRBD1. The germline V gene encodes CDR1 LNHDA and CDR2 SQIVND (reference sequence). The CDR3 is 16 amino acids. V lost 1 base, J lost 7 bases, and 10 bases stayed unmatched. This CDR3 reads CASSIVGRGIGQPQHF. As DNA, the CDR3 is TGTGCCAGTAGTATAGTGGGCAGGGGGATCGGGCAGCCCCAGCATTTT.

CDR3 loop: CASSPQGTDTQYF. In DNA, the CDR3 is TGTGCCAGCAGCCCACAGGGAACAGATACGCAGTATTTT. The chain couples TRBV6-6 to TRBJ2-3, with a possible D match to TRBD1 (6 bases). Germline V gene lookup returns CDR1 MNHNY and CDR2 SVGAGI (reference sequence). This CDR3 is 13 amino acids long. V was pared by 6 bases and J by 3 bases, with 10 bases between.

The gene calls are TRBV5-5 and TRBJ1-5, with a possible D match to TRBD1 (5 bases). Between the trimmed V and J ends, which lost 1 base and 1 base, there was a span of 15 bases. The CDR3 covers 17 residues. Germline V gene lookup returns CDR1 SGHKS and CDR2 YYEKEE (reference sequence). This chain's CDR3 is CASSLWARDSSNQPQHF. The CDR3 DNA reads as TGTGCCAGCAGCTTGTGGGCCAGGGATTCGAGCAATCAGCCCCAGCATTTT. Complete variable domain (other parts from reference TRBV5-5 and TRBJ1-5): DAGVTQSPTHLIKTRGQQVTLRCSPISGHKSVSWYQQVLGQGPQFIFQYYEKEERGRGNFPDRFSARQFPNYSSELNVNALLLGDSALYLCASSLWARDSSNQPQHFGDGTRLSIL.

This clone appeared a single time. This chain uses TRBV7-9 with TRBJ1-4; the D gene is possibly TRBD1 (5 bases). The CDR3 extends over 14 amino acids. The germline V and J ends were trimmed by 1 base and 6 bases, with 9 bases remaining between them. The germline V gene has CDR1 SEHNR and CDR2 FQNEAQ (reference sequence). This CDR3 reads CASSLGGVHEKLFF. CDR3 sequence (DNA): TGTGCCAGCAGCTTAGGGGGGGTTCATGAAAAACTGTTTTTT.

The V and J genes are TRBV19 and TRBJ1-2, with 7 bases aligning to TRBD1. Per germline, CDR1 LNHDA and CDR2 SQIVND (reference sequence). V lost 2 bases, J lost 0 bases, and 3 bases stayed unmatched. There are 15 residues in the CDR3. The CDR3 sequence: CASSIIGTANYGYTF. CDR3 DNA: TGTGCCAGTAGTATAATAGGGACAGCTAACTATGGCTACACCTTC. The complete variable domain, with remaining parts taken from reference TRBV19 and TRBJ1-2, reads DGGITQSPKYLFRKEGQNVTLSCEQNLNHDAMYWYRQDPGQGLRLIYYSQIVNDFQKGDIAEGYSVSREKKESFPLTVTSAQKNPTAFYLCASSIIGTANYGYTFGSGTRLTVV.

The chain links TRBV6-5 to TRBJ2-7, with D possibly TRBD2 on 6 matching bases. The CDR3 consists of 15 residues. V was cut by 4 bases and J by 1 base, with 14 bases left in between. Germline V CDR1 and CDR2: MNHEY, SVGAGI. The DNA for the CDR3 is TGTGCCAGCAGTTTGTTGGCGGGAAAATCCTACGAGCAGTACTTC. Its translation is CASSLLAGKSYEQYF.

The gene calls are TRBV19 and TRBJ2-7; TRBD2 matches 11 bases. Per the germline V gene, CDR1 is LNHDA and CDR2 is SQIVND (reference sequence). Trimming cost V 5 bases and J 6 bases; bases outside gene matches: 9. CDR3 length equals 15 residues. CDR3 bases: TGTGCCAGTAGTTTAATACTAGCGGGAGCCCTCGAGCAGTACTTC. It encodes CASSLILAGALEQYF. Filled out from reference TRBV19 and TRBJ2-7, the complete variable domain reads DGGITQSPKYLFRKEGQNVTLSCEQNLNHDAMYWYRQDPGQGLRLIYYSQIVNDFQKGDIAEGYSVSREKKESFPLTVTSAQKNPTAFYLCASSLILAGALEQYFGPGTRLTVT.

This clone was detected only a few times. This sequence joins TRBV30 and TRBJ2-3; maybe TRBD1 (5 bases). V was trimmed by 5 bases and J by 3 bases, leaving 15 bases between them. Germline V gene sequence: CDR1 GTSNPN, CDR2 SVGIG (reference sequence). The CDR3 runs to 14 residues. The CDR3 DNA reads TGTGCCTGGTGGCCTCAGGGAAGGACAGATACGCAGTATTTT. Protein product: CAWWPQGRTDTQYF.

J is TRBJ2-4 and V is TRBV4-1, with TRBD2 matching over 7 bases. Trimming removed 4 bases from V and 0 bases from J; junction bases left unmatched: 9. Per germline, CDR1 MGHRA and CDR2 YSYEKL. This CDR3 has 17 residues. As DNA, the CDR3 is TGCGCCAGCAGCCCTAAAAGCGGGGTTATAGCCAAAAACATTCAGTACTTC. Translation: CASSPKSGVIAKNIQYF.

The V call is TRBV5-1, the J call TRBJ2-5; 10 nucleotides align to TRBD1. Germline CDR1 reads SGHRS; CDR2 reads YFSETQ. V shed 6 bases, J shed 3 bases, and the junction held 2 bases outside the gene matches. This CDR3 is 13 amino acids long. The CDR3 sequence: CASIGTGEETQYF. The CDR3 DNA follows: TGCGCCAGCATCGGGACAGGGGAAGAGACCCAGTACTTC.

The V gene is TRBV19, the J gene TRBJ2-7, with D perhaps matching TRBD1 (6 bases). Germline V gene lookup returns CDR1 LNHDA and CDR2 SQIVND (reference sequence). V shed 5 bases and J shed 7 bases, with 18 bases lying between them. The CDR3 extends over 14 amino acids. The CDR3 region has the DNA TGTGCCAGTAGTGGCCGGACAGAAAGGGGTGAGCAGTACTTC. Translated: CASSGRTERGEQYF. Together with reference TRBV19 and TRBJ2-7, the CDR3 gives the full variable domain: DGGITQSPKYLFRKEGQNVTLSCEQNLNHDAMYWYRQDPGQGLRLIYYSQIVNDFQKGDIAEGYSVSREKKESFPLTVTSAQKNPTAFYLCASSGRTERGEQYFGPGTRLTVT.

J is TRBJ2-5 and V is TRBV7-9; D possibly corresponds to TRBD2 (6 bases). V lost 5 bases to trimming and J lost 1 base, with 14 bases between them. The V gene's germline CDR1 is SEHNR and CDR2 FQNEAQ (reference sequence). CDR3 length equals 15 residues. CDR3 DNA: TGTGCCAGCAGCCCCGCTCGGGGGACCCAAGAGACCCAGTACTTC. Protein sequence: CASSPARGTQETQYF. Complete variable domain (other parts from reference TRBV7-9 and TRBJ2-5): DTGVSQNPRHKITKRGQNVTFRCDPISEHNRLYWYRQTLGQGPEFLTYFQNEAQLEKSRLLSDRFSAERPKGSFSTLEIQRTEQGDSAMYLCASSPARGTQETQYFGPGTRLLVL.

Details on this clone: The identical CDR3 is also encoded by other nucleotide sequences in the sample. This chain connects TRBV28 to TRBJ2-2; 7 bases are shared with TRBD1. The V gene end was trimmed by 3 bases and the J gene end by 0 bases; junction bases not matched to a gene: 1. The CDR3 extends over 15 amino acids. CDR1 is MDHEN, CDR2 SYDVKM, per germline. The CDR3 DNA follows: TGTGCCAGCAGTTTGACAGGGACGAACACCGGGGAGCTGTTTTTT. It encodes CASSLTGTNTGELFF.

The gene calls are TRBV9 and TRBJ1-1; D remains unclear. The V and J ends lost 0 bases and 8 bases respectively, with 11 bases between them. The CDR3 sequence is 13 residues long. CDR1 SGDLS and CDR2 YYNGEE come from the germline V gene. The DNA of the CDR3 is TGTGCCAGCAGCGTAGCCGGGATTTCAGAAGCTTTCTTT. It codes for CASSVAGISEAFF.

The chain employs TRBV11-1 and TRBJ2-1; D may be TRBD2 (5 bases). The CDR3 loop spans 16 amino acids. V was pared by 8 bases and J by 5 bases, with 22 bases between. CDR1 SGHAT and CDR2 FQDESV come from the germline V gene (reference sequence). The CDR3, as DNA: TGTGCCAGCTCCCCCCTAACAGCGGACGGGGACAATGAGCAGTTCTTC. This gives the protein CASSPLTADGDNEQFF.

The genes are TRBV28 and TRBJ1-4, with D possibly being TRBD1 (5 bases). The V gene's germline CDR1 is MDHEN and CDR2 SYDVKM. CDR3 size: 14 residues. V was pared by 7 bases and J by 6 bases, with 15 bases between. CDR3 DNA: TGTGCCAGCACCCCAGGCCCGGGGGATGAAAAACTGTTTTTT. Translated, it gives CASTPGPGDEKLFF.

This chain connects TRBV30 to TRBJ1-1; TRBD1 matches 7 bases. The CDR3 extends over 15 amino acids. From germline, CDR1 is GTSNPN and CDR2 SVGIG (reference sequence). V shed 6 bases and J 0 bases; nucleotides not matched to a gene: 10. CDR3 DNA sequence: TGTGCCTGCTCCCAGGGGGTTGGGATGAACACTGAAGCTTTCTTT. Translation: CACSQGVGMNTEAFF.

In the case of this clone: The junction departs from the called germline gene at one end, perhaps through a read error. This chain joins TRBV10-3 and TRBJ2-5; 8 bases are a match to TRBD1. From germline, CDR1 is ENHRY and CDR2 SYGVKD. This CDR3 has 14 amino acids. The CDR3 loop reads CAISAQGAGEAQYF. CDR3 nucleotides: TGTGCCATCAGTGCGCAGGGGGCAGGAGAGGCCCAGTACTTC.

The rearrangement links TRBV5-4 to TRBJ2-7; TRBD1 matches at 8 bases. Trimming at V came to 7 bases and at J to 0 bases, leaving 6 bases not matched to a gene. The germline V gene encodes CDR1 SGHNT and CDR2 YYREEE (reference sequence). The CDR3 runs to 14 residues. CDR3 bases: TGTGCCAGCTCCCGGGACAGGTTCTCCTACGAGCAGTACTTC. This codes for CASSRDRFSYEQYF.

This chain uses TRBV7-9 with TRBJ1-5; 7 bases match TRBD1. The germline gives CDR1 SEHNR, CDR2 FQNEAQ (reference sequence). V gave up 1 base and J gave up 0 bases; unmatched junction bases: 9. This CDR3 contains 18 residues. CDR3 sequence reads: CASSLVGAGGFSNQPQHF. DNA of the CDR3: TGTGCCAGCAGCTTAGTCGGGGCAGGGGGATTTAGCAATCAGCCCCAGCATTTT.

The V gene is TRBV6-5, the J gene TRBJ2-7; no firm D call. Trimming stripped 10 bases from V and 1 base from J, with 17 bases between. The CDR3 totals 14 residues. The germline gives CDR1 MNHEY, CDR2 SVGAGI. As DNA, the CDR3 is TGTGCCACCGTAAGCGCCGCCTTTTCCTACGAGCAGTACTTC. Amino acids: CATVSAAFSYEQYF.

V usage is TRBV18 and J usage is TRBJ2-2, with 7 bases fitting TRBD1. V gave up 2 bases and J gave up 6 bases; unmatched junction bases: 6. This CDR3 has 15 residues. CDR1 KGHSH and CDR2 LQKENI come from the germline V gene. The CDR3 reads CASSPRQGVAGELFF. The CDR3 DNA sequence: TGTGCCAGCTCACCAAGACAGGGAGTGGCCGGGGAGCTGTTTTTT.

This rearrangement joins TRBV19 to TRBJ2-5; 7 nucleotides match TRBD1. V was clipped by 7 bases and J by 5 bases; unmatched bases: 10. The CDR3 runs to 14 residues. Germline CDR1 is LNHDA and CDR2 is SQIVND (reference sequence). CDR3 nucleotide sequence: TGTGCCAGTAACCAACCAGGGGGACGGGAGACCCAGTACTTC. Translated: CASNQPGGRETQYF. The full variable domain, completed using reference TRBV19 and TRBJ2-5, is DGGITQSPKYLFRKEGQNVTLSCEQNLNHDAMYWYRQDPGQGLRLIYYSQIVNDFQKGDIAEGYSVSREKKESFPLTVTSAQKNPTAFYLCASNQPGGRETQYFGPGTRLLVL.

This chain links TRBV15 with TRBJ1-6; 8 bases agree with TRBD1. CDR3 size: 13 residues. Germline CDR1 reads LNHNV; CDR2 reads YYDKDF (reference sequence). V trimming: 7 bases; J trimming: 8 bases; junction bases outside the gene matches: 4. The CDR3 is CATTGQDYSPLHF. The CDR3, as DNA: TGTGCCACCACGGGACAGGACTATTCACCCCTCCACTTT. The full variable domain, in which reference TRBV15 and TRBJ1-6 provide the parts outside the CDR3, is DAMVIQNPRYQVTQFGKPVTLSCSQTLNHNVMYWYQQKSSQAPKLLFHYYDKDFNNEADTPDNFQSRRPNTSFCFLDIRSPGLGDTAMYLCATTGQDYSPLHFGNGTRLTVT.

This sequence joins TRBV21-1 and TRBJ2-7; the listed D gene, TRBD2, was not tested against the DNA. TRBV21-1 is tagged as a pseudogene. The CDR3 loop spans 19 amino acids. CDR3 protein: CASSPRRDRGTSGGYEQYF. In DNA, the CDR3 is TGTGCCAGCAGCCCGCGCCGGGACAGGGGGACTAGCGGGGGATACGAGCAGTACTTC.

The chain's CDR3 is CASSSWDRAWEAFF. CDR3 coding DNA: TGTGCCAGCAGCTCCTGGGACAGGGCCTGGGAAGCTTTCTTT. The V call is TRBV7-2, the J call TRBJ1-1; 9 bases map to TRBD1. J gave up 8 bases and V 4 bases, and 8 bases lay outside the gene matches. CDR1 is SGHTA, CDR2 FQGNSA, per germline. The CDR3 spans 14 residues.